This T cell receptor beta chain stems from a study of cytomegalovirus exposure and HLA in healthy donors. Across the study: The Caucasian-associated ancestry cluster contained approximately 81% of the 300 to 400 genotyped donors.

General study findings and limits: The classifier reportedly diagnosed cytomegalovirus status with high specificity and sensitivity. An Asian-associated ancestry cluster reportedly showed fewer N-insertions than the approximately 670-donor mean in a later analysis.

It was with 60 Vbeta and 13 Jbeta primers that the PCR ran. The table came from immunoSEQ multiplex PCR; TCRdb's copy has only in-frame clones and leaves some out. Of 130,000 or so clones listed, over 65% are singletons. About this clone: Its antigen is undetermined.

The sequenced sample consisted of PBMCs. The origin of this receptor is a man in his fifties in good health and CMV-seronegative.

The CDR3 sequence: CASSVGGSADTQYF. For the CDR3, the DNA is TGTGCCAGCAGCGTAGGCGGGAGTGCAGATACGCAGTATTTT. The chain recombines TRBV9 with TRBJ2-3; 7 nucleotides agree with TRBD2. V lost 0 bases and J lost 4; bases outside the gene matches: 2. The CDR3 covers 14 residues. Germline V lookup: CDR1 SGDLS, CDR2 YYNGEE.